The T cell receptor (beta chain) under discussion was sequenced for a study of blood T cell repertoires in COVID-19. Turning to the study itself: Donors in the United States, Italy and Spain gave samples during acute or convalescent COVID-19.

In the study's own analysis: Estimates of nucleated cell counts were drawn from the amplification of reference gene primers. Measured with immunoSEQ multiplex PCR; TCRdb has only the in-frame clones, and not every one. V and J calls and clone size are given by that table; D and trimming were obtained from the DNA. The data contain approximately 260,000 clones, around nine tenths of them seen just once; the ten biggest clones take up 1.9%. The germline gives CDR1 MGHRA, CDR2 YSYEKL. Trimming left V 3 bases short and J 2 bases short, with 20 bases between. The CDR3 has 17 residues. The specimen sequenced was PBMCs or T cells enriched from blood (not recorded which). The TCR was taken from a woman under 30 who had recovered from COVID-19. The chain carries TRBV4-1 and TRBJ2-7, with a weak D call TRBD1 (6 bases). The CDR3 protein is CASSQLQGPPLAYEQYF. Here the CDR3 DNA reads TGCGCCAGCAGCCAGCTACAGGGACCTCCCCTCGCCTACGAGCAGTACTTC.